This entry concerns a single T cell receptor (beta chain). The target of this receptor is not known. Per-base qualities were not stored, and no clone one base away is much larger. Genomic DNA was extracted from sorted cells for sequencing of the TCRbeta CDR3 region. TCRbeta CDR3 regions were sequenced using the immunoSEQ Assay. TCRdb retrieved this table from immuneACCESS and kept in-frame rearrangements only. Not all clones are present; in checked studies, unresolved V genes account for under half, and no reason is known for the remainder. The sample yields approximately 11,000 clones; 86% were counted once. The ten largest clones capture under 30% of the sample. Patients with autoimmune disease history or receiving systemic immunosuppression were excluded from the trial. Peripheral blood for TCR sequencing was collected from all dose cohorts at baseline, on cycle 4 day 1, and on cycle 7 day 1. The samples were drawn from a first-in-human, open-label, multicenter phase I dose-escalation trial of ivuxolimab. Adults with locally advanced or metastatic melanoma, renal cell, hepatocellular, or head and neck squamous cell carcinoma were enrolled in the trial. Before TCR sequencing, CD4+ T cells and CD8+ T cells from peripheral blood were sorted into separate populations.

This sample was taken from a study of OX40 agonist ivuxolimab in advanced cancers. At the level of the whole study: The costimulatory receptor OX40 (CD134) was targeted by ivuxolimab, a fully human IgG2 agonistic monoclonal antibody. Of the approximately 54 patients in dose escalation, 19 had hepatocellular carcinoma, about 15 had melanoma, 9 had renal cell carcinoma and 9 had head and neck cancer. Partial responses occurred in three dose-escalation patients, of whom one had hepatocellular carcinoma and two had cutaneous melanoma. Patients were allowed to have had prior anti-PD-1, anti-PD-L1 or anti-CTLA-4 therapy, and roughly 40% of the dose-escalation patients had previously received checkpoint inhibitors. Peripheral TCRbeta sequencing was intended to test whether TCR sequence diversity was altered and clonal T-cell expansion was caused by ivuxolimab. Intravenous ivuxolimab was administered to patients every 2 weeks at six dose levels: 0.01, 0.1, 0.3, 1.5, 3 and 10 mg/kg. The paper reports the monotherapy dose-escalation portion (N = 52 patients) of the phase I ivuxolimab trial. In the dose-escalation cohort, around four fifths of patients were male, and the mean age was 60 years with a range of about 20 to 79. General conclusions and limits of the study: Low levels of normalized T-cell clonal expansion were also seen in some patients who did not respond. On average, CD8+ T cells showed more expanded clones than CD4+ T cells after ivuxolimab. In the 0.1-3.0 mg/kg groups, partial responders were among the patients with the lowest normalized peripheral clonal expansion, particularly in CD8+ T cells. At doses from 0.1 to 3.0 mg/kg, clonal expansion was seen in both CD4+ and CD8+ blood T cells between baseline and week 6. Which antigens the clonally expanded peripheral T cells were specific for was not determined.

From the germline V gene, CDR1 is SGDLS and CDR2 is YYNGEE. Trimming takes 4 bases off V and 2 bases off J; junction bases not matched to a gene: 4. Counted from cysteine to phenylalanine, this CDR3 has 16 amino acids. CDR3 DNA only is kept here, 48 bases in frame from base 1. The sample in question was CD4+ or CD8+ T cells sorted from blood, obtained in a trial of the OX40 agonist ivuxolimab. In this chain, TRBV9 is recombined with TRBJ2-3; 13 bases in between match TRBD2. The sequence was obtained from an adult with an advanced solid tumor such as melanoma, head and neck, liver or kidney cancer. This receptor carries the CDR3 CASSLLAGGNTDTQYF. In nucleotide form, the sequence is TGTGCCAGCAGCTTACTAGCGGGAGGGAACACAGATACGCAGTATTTT.